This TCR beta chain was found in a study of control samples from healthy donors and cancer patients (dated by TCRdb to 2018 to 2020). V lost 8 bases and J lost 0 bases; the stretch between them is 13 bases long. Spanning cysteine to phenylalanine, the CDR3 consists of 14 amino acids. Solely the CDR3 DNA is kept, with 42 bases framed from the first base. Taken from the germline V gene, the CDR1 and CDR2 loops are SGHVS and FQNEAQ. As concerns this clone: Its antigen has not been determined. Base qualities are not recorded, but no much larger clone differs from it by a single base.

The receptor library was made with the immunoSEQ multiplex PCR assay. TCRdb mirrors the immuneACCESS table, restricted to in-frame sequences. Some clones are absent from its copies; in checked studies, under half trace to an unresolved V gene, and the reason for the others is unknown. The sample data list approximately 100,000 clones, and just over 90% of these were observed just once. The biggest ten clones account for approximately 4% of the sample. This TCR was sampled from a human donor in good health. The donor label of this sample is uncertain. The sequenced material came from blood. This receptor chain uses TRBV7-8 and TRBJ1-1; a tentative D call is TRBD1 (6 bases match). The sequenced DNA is TGTGCCAGCGAAAACACAGGGTTGAACACTGAAGCTTTCTTT. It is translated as CASENTGLNTEAFF.